The 25 T cell receptor beta chains below were found in one sample sequenced in a study of siplizumab effects on memory and regulatory T cells. This table comes from immunoSEQ multiplex PCR, and its TCRdb copy is limited to in-frame clones, with some not included. The sample carries some 100,000 clones, about 95% recorded once. Sequenced material: non-Treg CD4+ T cells sorted from blood. Receptor source: a human donor in good health.

The chain links TRBV9 to TRBJ2-1; a weak D match, TRBD1 (5 bases). V dropped 2 bases and J dropped 9 bases, with 21 bases sitting between them. This CDR3 has 16 residues. Germline V CDR1 and CDR2: SGDLS, YYNGEE. CDR3 DNA sequence: TGTGCCAGCAGCGTCATTAGGGGCTCCGGCAATGGTGAGCAGTTCTTC. Its translation: CASSVIRGSGNGEQFF. The variable domain in full, with the rest retrieved from reference TRBV9 and TRBJ2-1, is DSGVTQTPKHLITATGQRVTLRCSPRSGDLSVYWYQQSLDQGLQFLIQYYNGEERAKGNILERFSAQQFPDLHSELNLSSLELGDSALYFCASSVIRGSGNGEQFFGPGTRLTVL.

The V and J genes are TRBV19 and TRBJ1-5; D unresolved. The CDR3 covers 16 residues. The V end lost 3 bases, the J end lost 2 bases, and 14 bases lay between the germline ends. Per germline, CDR1 LNHDA and CDR2 SQIVND (reference sequence). The CDR3 here is CASSIARGLGNQPQHF. The CDR3 DNA is TGTGCCAGTAGTATTGCCCGGGGTCTGGGCAATCAGCCCCAGCATTTT.

The chain uses TRBV28 and TRBJ2-7, with 7 bases identical to TRBD2. CDR1 MDHEN and CDR2 SYDVKM come from the germline V gene. After removal of 3 bases from V and 5 bases from J, the junction contained 10 bases not matched to a gene. The CDR3 runs to 15 residues. CDR3 loop: CASSFDSGGRNEQYF. The DNA for the CDR3 is TGTGCCAGCAGTTTTGACTCGGGAGGCCGGAACGAGCAGTACTTC.

This chain links TRBV7-2 with TRBJ2-3; 9 nucleotides align to TRBD1. The V gene's germline CDR1 is SGHTA and CDR2 FQGNSA. Trimming at V came to 1 base and at J to 6 bases, leaving 8 bases not matched to a gene. The CDR3 contains 16 residues. The CDR3 nucleotides are TGTGCCAGCAGCTTAGACAGGGGGCGAGTCGTGGATACGCAGTATTTT. Protein: CASSLDRGRVVDTQYF. Based on the CDR3 plus reference TRBV7-2 and TRBJ2-3, the full variable domain is GAGVSQSPSNKVTEKGKDVELRCDPISGHTALYWYRQSLGQGLEFLIYFQGNSAPDKSGLPSDRFSAERTGGSVSTLTIQRTQQEDSAVYLCASSLDRGRVVDTQYFGPGTRLTVL.

The genes are TRBV30 and TRBJ1-2; a possible D gene is TRBD1 (5 bases). Germline CDR1 is GTSNPN and CDR2 is SVGIG (reference sequence). CDR3 length: 15 amino acids. Trimming cost V 0 bases and J 8 bases, with 19 bases left between them. CDR3 sequence (DNA): TGTGCCTGGAGTGTACGGGACCGGGATTTCGGGGGCTACACCTTC. Residues: CAWSVRDRDFGGYTF. The whole variable domain, filled in from reference TRBV30 and TRBJ1-2, reads SQTIHQWPATLVQPVGSPLSLECTVEGTSNPNLYWYRQAAGRGLQLLFYSVGIGQISSEVPQNLSASRPQDRQFILSSKKLLLSDSGFYLCAWSVRDRDFGGYTFGSGTRLTVV.

V and J are TRBV6-1 and TRBJ2-5; 12 nucleotides align to TRBD2. Germline V gene data show CDR1 as MNHNS and CDR2 as SASEGT. The junction had 10 bases not matched to a gene; V was cut back by 3 bases and J by 5 bases. The CDR3 consists of 17 residues. The CDR3 protein is CASSDLASGRGGETQYF. The CDR3 DNA is TGTGCCAGCAGTGATTTGGCTAGCGGGAGGGGAGGCGAGACCCAGTACTTC.

Here the CDR3 reads CASSLNGDGLSGLQETQYF. Written as DNA, the CDR3 is TGTGCCAGCAGCTTAAACGGTGACGGGCTCAGCGGGTTACAAGAGACCCAGTACTTC. The chain couples TRBV7-3 to TRBJ2-5, with D perhaps matching TRBD2 (6 bases). The CDR3 spans 19 residues. The V end was cut by 1 base, the J end by 2 bases, with 23 bases between. The germline gives CDR1 SGHTA, CDR2 FQGTGA.

V is TRBV9 and J is TRBJ2-7; TRBD2 aligns across 9 bases. The germline V gene encodes CDR1 SGDLS and CDR2 YYNGEE. CDR3 length: 17 amino acids. V gave up 0 bases and J gave up 3 bases; unmatched junction bases: 10. This CDR3 is CASSVGAGLAGFYEQYF. In DNA form, the CDR3 reads TGTGCCAGCAGCGTAGGTGCTGGGCTAGCGGGATTCTACGAGCAGTACTTC.

The rearrangement joins TRBV19 to TRBJ1-3; maybe TRBD1 (5 bases). Germline assignment: CDR1 LNHDA and CDR2 SQIVND (reference sequence). The CDR3 consists of 13 residues. Trimming left V 4 bases short and J 4 bases short, with 8 bases between. The CDR3 reads CASSTGQGNTIYF. The CDR3 nucleotides are TGTGCCAGTAGTACGGGGCAAGGAAACACCATATATTTT.

This clone was seen just once. The chain employs TRBV28 and TRBJ1-4; the D gene is possibly TRBD1 (5 bases). From germline, CDR1 is MDHEN and CDR2 SYDVKM. Trimming left V 6 bases short and J 8 bases short, with 22 bases between. The CDR3 has 16 amino acids. CDR3 nucleotides: TGTGCCAGCAGCCTAACCCTGGGAGGGACGGGCGAAAAACTGTTTTTT. This sequence encodes CASSLTLGGTGEKLFF.

The V call is TRBV9, the J call TRBJ1-5; unclear D gene. The germline gives CDR1 SGDLS, CDR2 YYNGEE. The CDR3 is made up of 13 amino acids. V shed 0 bases and J shed 7 bases, with 8 bases lying between them. The CDR3, as DNA: TGTGCCAGCAGCGTAGGGTGGGAACAGCCCCAGCATTTT. Translated: CASSVGWEQPQHF.

The V and J genes are TRBV6-5 and TRBJ1-5; no clear D gene. The CDR3 extends over 15 amino acids. The V and J ends lost 2 bases and 0 bases respectively, with 8 bases between them. CDR1 MNHEY and CDR2 SVGAGI come from the germline V gene. The CDR3 sequence: CASSYDQFSNQPQHF. The CDR3 DNA reads TGTGCCAGCAGTTACGATCAATTTAGCAATCAGCCCCAGCATTTT.

J is TRBJ2-7 and V is TRBV18; either TRBD1 or TRBD2 may supply D (6 bases each). CDR1 is KGHSH, CDR2 LQKENI, per germline. The CDR3 runs to 15 residues. V was shortened by 3 bases and J by 3 bases, with 15 bases between the two germline ends. This CDR3 reads CASSPRFGGGYEQYF. The CDR3 DNA reads TGTGCCAGCTCACCCCGGTTCGGGGGCGGCTACGAGCAGTACTTC.

The count of this clone is one. The CDR3 region is CASSQDLLAGGTQYF. The CDR3 bases are TGCGCCAGCAGCCAAGATCTACTAGCGGGAGGTACGCAGTATTTT. The chain uses TRBV4-1 and TRBJ2-3, with TRBD2 matching 12 bases. Trimming removed 0 bases from V and 8 bases from J; junction bases left unmatched: 3. This CDR3 has 15 amino acids. The germline CDR1 and CDR2 sequences are MGHRA and YSYEKL.

Here the CDR3 reads CATASGRGLADTQYF. CDR3 in DNA: TGTGCCACCGCGAGCGGGAGAGGTCTGGCAGATACGCAGTATTTT. The rearrangement links TRBV5-4 to TRBJ2-3, with 8 positions matching TRBD2. Germline V gives CDR1 SGHNT, CDR2 YYREEE (reference sequence). Trimming removed 9 bases from V and 4 bases from J; junction bases left unmatched: 13. This CDR3 is built from 15 residues. Drawing the rest from reference TRBV5-4 and TRBJ2-3, the complete variable domain is ETGVTQSPTHLIKTRGQQVTLRCSSQSGHNTVSWYQQALGQGPQFIFQYYREEENGRGNFPPRFSGLQFPNYSSELNVNALELDDSALYLCATASGRGLADTQYFGPGTRLTVL.

Concerning this clone itself: The junction departs from germline at one end; a sequencing error may be responsible. The rearrangement uses TRBV7-3 and TRBJ2-1, with 7 bases identical to TRBD2. The CDR3 has 16 residues. Germline V gene data show CDR1 as SGHTA and CDR2 as FQGTGA. This CDR3 reads CASSLTGGSSYNEQFF. In DNA, the CDR3 is TGTGCCAGCAGCCTAACAGGCGGGAGCTCCTACAATGAGCAGTTCTTC.

The V call is TRBV5-3, the J call TRBJ2-1; 14 nucleotides agree with TRBD2. TRBV5-3 is an ORF, with its function uncertain. V gave up 2 bases and J gave up 7 bases; unmatched junction bases: 5. The CDR3 is 16 amino acids. CDR3 DNA: TGTGCCAGAAGCTTTCGGACTAGCGGGAGGTGGAATGAGCAGTTCTTC. This encodes CARSFRTSGRWNEQFF.

The rearrangement joins TRBV19 to TRBJ2-2; the D gene is possibly TRBD2 (7 bases). The CDR3 consists of 20 residues. The germline V gene has CDR1 LNHDA and CDR2 SQIVND (reference sequence). Trimming removed 5 bases from V and 2 bases from J, with 27 bases in between. In DNA form, the CDR3 reads TGTGCCAGTAGTCCCAAGGGGGGGGGACGTGGCTCCCTTAACACCGGGGAGCTGTTTTTT. This translates into CASSPKGGGRGSLNTGELFF. The full variable domain, completed using reference TRBV19 and TRBJ2-2, is DGGITQSPKYLFRKEGQNVTLSCEQNLNHDAMYWYRQDPGQGLRLIYYSQIVNDFQKGDIAEGYSVSREKKESFPLTVTSAQKNPTAFYLCASSPKGGGRGSLNTGELFFGEGSRLTVL.

The chain employs TRBV5-1 and TRBJ2-7; 14 nucleotides match TRBD2. This CDR3 is built from 19 residues. After removal of 0 bases from V and 3 bases from J, the junction contained 11 bases not matched to a gene. Germline V gives CDR1 SGHRS, CDR2 YFSETQ. In DNA, the CDR3 is TGCGCCAGCAGCTTGGGACTAGCGGGAGGGCAAGGTCTAAGCTACGAGCAGTACTTC. Residues: CASSLGLAGGQGLSYEQYF.

V and J are TRBV12-5 and TRBJ2-1; D is ambiguous. Germline lookup yields CDR1 LGHNT and CDR2 FRNRAP. The CDR3 runs 15 residues. Trimming removed 2 bases from V and 7 bases from J, with 15 bases in between. The CDR3 here is CASGLPWSPVNEQFF. The DNA of the CDR3 is TGTGCTAGTGGTTTGCCCTGGTCCCCGGTAAATGAGCAGTTCTTC.

The chain combines TRBV18 with TRBJ2-7; 10 nucleotides match TRBD1. V lost 9 bases and J lost 2; bases outside the gene matches: 7. CDR3 length equals 14 residues. Germline V gives CDR1 KGHSH, CDR2 LQKENI. The CDR3 nucleotides read TGTGCCAGTTCGGCCGGGACAGGGGCCTACGAGCAGTACTTC. Residues: CASSAGTGAYEQYF.

This rearrangement joins TRBV28 to TRBJ2-1; 12 bases agree with TRBD2. The J segment lost 4 bases and the V segment lost 3 bases, leaving 13 bases of the junction unmatched. This CDR3 is built from 19 residues. Per germline, CDR1 MDHEN and CDR2 SYDVKM. Written as DNA, the CDR3 is TGTGCCAGCAGTTTGGTATCTAGCGGGAGGGCCACAGTATACAATGAGCAGTTCTTC. This encodes CASSLVSSGRATVYNEQFF. Full variable domain (missing parts from reference TRBV28 and TRBJ2-1): DVKVTQSSRYLVKRTGEKVFLECVQDMDHENMFWYRQDPGLGLRLIYFSYDVKMKEKGDIPEGYSVSREKKERFSLILESASTNQTSMYLCASSLVSSGRATVYNEQFFGPGTRLTVL.

The genes are TRBV19 and TRBJ1-1; 9 nucleotides agree with TRBD1. CDR1 is LNHDA and CDR2 is SQIVND in the germline V gene (reference sequence). CDR3 length: 13 residues. V lost 10 bases and J lost 1; bases outside the gene matches: 4. The CDR3 reads CATGTGRNTEAFF. In DNA form, the CDR3 reads TGTGCCACCGGGACAGGGAGGAACACTGAAGCTTTCTTT.

The genes are TRBV7-9 and TRBJ1-1, with a weak D call TRBD1 (5 bases). The CDR3 loop spans 13 amino acids. Germline CDR1 SEHNR, CDR2 FQNEAQ (reference sequence). The V and J ends lost 5 bases and 3 bases respectively, with 10 bases between them. DNA for the CDR3: TGTGCCAGCAGCCTAGGGACGGACACTGAAGCTTTCTTT. The encoded protein is CASSLGTDTEAFF. Full variable domain (outside the CDR3, taken from reference TRBV7-9 and TRBJ1-1): DTGVSQNPRHKITKRGQNVTFRCDPISEHNRLYWYRQTLGQGPEFLTYFQNEAQLEKSRLLSDRFSAERPKGSFSTLEIQRTEQGDSAMYLCASSLGTDTEAFFGQGTRLTVV.

This chain connects TRBV18 to TRBJ2-1; D is uncertain. The CDR3 spans 14 residues. Germline CDR1 reads KGHSH; CDR2 reads LQKENI. Trimming shortened V by 2 bases and J by 9 bases, and 14 bases separated the two germline ends. Here the CDR3 DNA reads TGTGCCAGCTCACCAGGCCCTAGTATTGTTGAGCAGTTCTTC. This codes for CASSPGPSIVEQFF.